This entry lists 30 T cell receptor beta chains sequenced from one sample in a study of T cell repertoires in cytomegalovirus infection. These receptors have no known antigen. TCRdb ran MiXCR on the reads and lists one entry per CDR3 protein. The table shows 680,000 or so distinct CDR3 sequences, with around 35% occurring only once. The source was cultured PBMCs, collected from culture after CMV antigen stimulation. The receptor set was obtained from a human donor in good health (CMV status not recorded). Some clones in this sample may be carry-over from other donors' samples.

CDR3 DNA: TGTGCCAGCAGCTTTCCCAACCCCCCAGATACGCAGTATTTT. Protein sequence: CASSFPNPPDTQYF. The V call is TRBV7-9, the J call TRBJ2-3; D ambiguous. V dropped 3 bases and J dropped 4 bases, with 11 bases sitting between them. The CDR3 runs 14 residues. CDR1 and CDR2 from the germline V gene are SEHNR and FQNEAQ (reference sequence).

This clonotype occurred a few times. The CDR3 DNA follows: TGCGCCAGCAGCCAAGACGGCATGGTTGGACAGCCCCAGCATTTT. Translating gives CASSQDGMVGQPQHF. The gene calls are TRBV4-1 and TRBJ1-5, with D hard to call. The CDR3 runs to 15 residues. Germline CDR1 and CDR2: MGHRA and YSYEKL. Trimming cost V 0 bases and J 7 bases, with 13 bases left between them.

This clonotype was recorded a few times. The germline gene is not matched at one end of the junction; a read error may be the cause. The CDR3 DNA reads as TGCAGCGTTGAAGACCAGGGGTCCTTT. It translates to CSVEDQGSF. The chain links TRBV29-1 to TRBJ1-1; possibly TRBD1 for D (6 bases). Germline CDR1 reads SQVTM; CDR2 reads ANQGSEA. The CDR3 length is 9 residues.

This clonotype appeared a single time. DNA for the CDR3: TGTGCCAGCAGCCCCGGGTCCGGAGATACGCAGTATTTT. Amino acids: CASSPGSGDTQYF. The genes are TRBV3-1 and TRBJ2-3; D ambiguous. Germline CDR1 is LGHDT and CDR2 is YNNKEL (reference sequence). The CDR3 spans 13 residues. Trimming removed 4 bases at V and 5 bases at J, with 10 bases between.

This clonotype was counted between two and nine times. The DNA of the CDR3 is TGTGCCAGCAGTTTGGCACCGGGAGAAGAGGAAAAACTGTTTTTT. Its translation is CASSLAPGEEEKLFF. The chain employs TRBV27 and TRBJ1-4; D unclear. The germline V gene encodes CDR1 MNHEY and CDR2 SMNVEV (reference sequence). The CDR3 covers 15 residues. Trimming left V 3 bases short and J 8 bases short, with 16 bases between.

Written as DNA, the CDR3 is TGTGCCACCCGCTCCCTGGGGGAAGCTTTCTTT. It specifies CATRSLGEAFF. The rearrangement joins TRBV10-3 to TRBJ1-1, with D unresolved. Germline V gene data show CDR1 as ENHRY and CDR2 as SYGVKD. Between the trimmed V and J ends, which lost 10 bases and 8 bases, there was a span of 14 bases. The CDR3 totals 11 residues.

This clonotype was recorded a few times. The chain links TRBV5-1 to TRBJ1-6; D unresolved. V was pared by 4 bases and J by 0 bases, with 14 bases between. Germline CDR1 is SGHRS and CDR2 is YFSETQ. The CDR3 runs 17 residues. CDR3 nucleotides: TGCGCCAGCAGCCCAGGACCCGGGAGCTCCTATAATTCACCCCTCCACTTT. It codes for CASSPGPGSSYNSPLHF.

This clonotype was detected a few times. The V and J genes are TRBV5-4 and TRBJ2-1, with D uncertain. The germline CDR1 and CDR2 sequences are SGHNT and YYREEE (reference sequence). The V gene lost 0 bases and the J gene lost 10 bases, with 14 bases spanning the gap. The CDR3 is made up of 14 amino acids. This CDR3 reads CASSLGSHRGEQFF. CDR3 bases: TGTGCCAGCAGCTTGGGGTCTCACCGTGGAGAGCAGTTCTTC.

This clonotype was seen only a few times. J is TRBJ1-3 and V is TRBV18, with no clear D. Germline V lookup: CDR1 KGHSH, CDR2 LQKENI. The germline V and J ends were trimmed by 6 bases and 0 bases, with 12 bases remaining between them. This CDR3 region has 15 residues. The CDR3 nucleotides read TGTGCCAGCTCGGGAATCGGCAGCTCTGGAAACACCATATATTTT. The encoded protein is CASSGIGSSGNTIYF.

This clonotype was seen more than once but under ten times. The chain joins TRBV11-2 to TRBJ2-2; D may be TRBD2 (6 bases). The V end was cut by 5 bases, the J end by 3 bases, with 16 bases between. There are 16 residues in the CDR3. Germline lookup yields CDR1 SGHAT and CDR2 FQNNGV. In DNA, the CDR3 is TGTGCCAGCAGCGTTGGACTAATCGCACACACCGGGGAGCTGTTTTTT. Protein: CASSVGLIAHTGELFF.

The gene calls are TRBV6-2 or TRBV6-3 and TRBJ1-5; possible D gene TRBD1, 5 bases. V lost 0 bases, J lost 11 bases, and 14 bases lay in between. CDR3 length equals 14 residues. The V gene's germline CDR1 is MNHEY and CDR2 SVGEGT. The CDR3 DNA reads TGTGCCAGCAGTTACTCGAGGGGAGGAGGAGCCCAGCATTTT. Amino acids: CASSYSRGGGAQHF.

V usage is TRBV7-3 and J usage is TRBJ2-2, with 8 bases fitting TRBD2. Germline CDR1 SGHTA, CDR2 FQGTGA. This CDR3 has 18 amino acids. V lost 3 bases and J lost 2; bases outside the gene matches: 11. This CDR3 is CASSFLAGILLNTGELFF. The CDR3 DNA reads TGTGCCAGCAGCTTCTTAGCGGGGATTCTACTCAACACCGGGGAGCTGTTTTTT.

This rearrangement joins TRBV20-1 to TRBJ2-3; tentatively, D is TRBD2 (6 bases). Germline CDR1 reads DFQATT; CDR2 reads SNEGSKA (reference sequence). This CDR3 is 16 amino acids long. V shed 2 bases and J shed 6 bases, with 21 bases lying between them. The CDR3 bases are TGCAGTGCTAGATATTTGGGGCGGCTAGCGAGGGATACGCAGTATTTT. It encodes CSARYLGRLARDTQYF.

This clonotype was observed at least ten times. CDR3 coding DNA: TGTGCCAGCAGCTGGGACTCTCCCGGGGCCCAGTACTTC. Translated: CASSWDSPGAQYF. The rearrangement links TRBV7-2 to TRBJ2-5, with D perhaps TRBD2 (6 bases). The V and J ends lost 4 bases and 9 bases respectively, with 15 bases between them. The CDR3 spans 13 residues. CDR1 and CDR2 from the germline V gene are SGHTA and FQGNSA.

A note on this clonotype: A much larger clone lies one base from this, so it may be a read error. The J gene is TRBJ1-1, the V gene TRBV28, with D possibly being TRBD1 (5 bases). The germline V and J ends were trimmed by 7 bases and 1 base, with 10 bases remaining between them. CDR1 and CDR2 (germline): MDHEN, SYDVKM. This CDR3 spans 13 amino acids. The CDR3 coding sequence is TGTGCCAGCACCTGGGGGGGGAACACTGAAGCTTTCTTT. This codes for CASTWGGNTEAFF.

The V call is TRBV7-4, the J call TRBJ2-1, with D possibly TRBD2 on 5 matching bases. In germline, CDR1 is SGHVT, CDR2 SQSDAQ. This CDR3 has 13 amino acids. V lost 3 bases to trimming and J lost 14 bases, with 17 bases between them. The CDR3 DNA sequence: TGTGCCAGCAGCTTGACAAGCGGTGAAGGGAAGTTCTTC. It specifies CASSLTSGEGKFF.

The V gene is TRBV10-3, the J gene TRBJ2-6; D ambiguous. Trimming took off 3 bases at V and 0 bases at J, with 9 bases between the two ends. Germline assignment: CDR1 ENHRY and CDR2 SYGVKD. This CDR3 contains 16 residues. DNA for the CDR3: TGTGCCATCAGTGACCCAGACTCCTCTGGGGCCAACGTCCTGACTTTC. Its protein product is CAISDPDSSGANVLTF.

This chain joins TRBV6-1 and TRBJ2-3; 12 bases fit TRBD2. CDR1 and CDR2 from the germline V gene are MNHNS and SASEGT. The junction had 10 bases not matched to a gene; V was cut back by 6 bases and J by 6 bases. This CDR3 spans 16 amino acids. DNA of the CDR3: TGTGCCAGCAGCGATGGGACTAGCGGGTTGGTTGATACGCAGTATTTT. Protein: CASSDGTSGLVDTQYF.

This clonotype occurred a few times. The CDR3 region is CASSQDLGSGNTIYF. CDR3 DNA sequence: TGCGCCAGCAGCCAAGATCTAGGCTCTGGAAACACCATATATTTT. The chain recombines TRBV4-3 with TRBJ1-3, with D uncertain. The CDR3 covers 15 residues. CDR1 is LGHNA and CDR2 is YSLEER in the germline V gene. V lost 0 bases to trimming and J lost 0 bases, with 6 bases between them.

The chain recombines TRBV6-5 with TRBJ1-2, with D possibly being TRBD1 (6 bases). Germline loops: CDR1 MNHEY, CDR2 SVGAGI. V was clipped by 0 bases and J by 7 bases, with 9 bases between them. This CDR3 region has 13 residues. In DNA form, the CDR3 reads TGTGCCAGCAGTTACTCAAGGGGGGTTGGCTACACCTTC. It is translated as CASSYSRGVGYTF.

This clonotype has a count of ten or more. The chain joins TRBV12-5 to TRBJ2-6; unclear D gene. Germline V CDR1 and CDR2: LGHNT, FRNRAP. The ends were cut back, 3 bases at V and 4 bases at J, with 7 bases in the middle. The length of the CDR3 is 14 residues. The CDR3 nucleotides read TGTGCTAGTGGTTTCGGCTCCGGGGCCAACGTCCTGACTTTC. Translated: CASGFGSGANVLTF.

This clonotype showed up just a few times. This chain links TRBV20-1 with TRBJ2-3, with TRBD2 matching 8 bases. The J segment lost 5 bases and the V segment lost 5 bases, leaving 6 bases of the junction unmatched. Germline CDR1 and CDR2: DFQATT and SNEGSKA (reference sequence). The CDR3 extends over 13 amino acids. The chain's CDR3 is CSAPPGGGDTQYF. Here the CDR3 DNA reads TGCAGTGCTCCGCCGGGGGGGGGAGATACGCAGTATTTT.

V gene TRBV6-1 combines with J gene TRBJ2-6, with D perhaps matching TRBD1 or TRBD2 (5 bases each). Germline V lookup: CDR1 MNHNS, CDR2 SASEGT. The CDR3 covers 15 residues. Trimming removed 5 bases at V and 2 bases at J, with 10 bases between. The CDR3 sequence is CASSYRGPGANVLTF. For the CDR3, the DNA is TGTGCCAGCAGTTATAGGGGACCTGGGGCCAACGTCCTGACTTTC.

At least ten counts were recorded for this clonotype. This chain connects TRBV6-1 to TRBJ2-1; D call uncertain. Germline V gene sequence: CDR1 MNHNS, CDR2 SASEGT. Trimming took off 2 bases at V and 7 bases at J, with 12 bases between the two ends. The CDR3 sequence is 14 residues long. The DNA for the CDR3 is TGTGCCAGCAGTGAAATGTGGCAAAGAAATGAGCAGTTCTTC. Amino acids: CASSEMWQRNEQFF.

The CDR3 DNA follows: TGTGCCAGCAGTTGGACTAGCGGGGCTTACAATGAGCAGTTCTTC. Translated, it gives CASSWTSGAYNEQFF. The chain is built from TRBV12-3 or TRBV12-4 and TRBJ2-1; TRBD2 matches 12 bases. The CDR3 contains 15 residues. The ends lost 4 bases at V and 4 bases at J; junction bases unmatched: 2.

This rearrangement joins TRBV2 to TRBJ1-1; perhaps TRBD1 as D (6 bases). The CDR3 loop spans 13 amino acids. The V gene lost 6 bases and the J gene lost 7 bases, with 15 bases spanning the gap. Germline V gene data show CDR1 as SNHLY and CDR2 as FYNNEI. The CDR3 reads CASRDNREGEAFF. The CDR3 DNA sequence: TGTGCCAGCAGGGACAACAGGGAAGGTGAAGCTTTCTTT.

This clonotype was recorded only once. Sequence at one end of the junction differs from germline and may be a read error. The chain couples TRBV7-6 to TRBJ2-3; D gene uncertain. The CDR3 extends over 13 amino acids. Germline CDR1 is SGHVS and CDR2 is FNYEAQ. The CDR3 here is CGSSLRNTDTQYF. For the CDR3, the DNA is TGTGGCAGCAGCTTAAGGAACACAGATACGCAGTATTTT.

V is TRBV6-2 or TRBV6-3 and J is TRBJ2-1, with 8 bases fitting TRBD1. Germline CDR1 reads MNHEY; CDR2 reads SVGEGT. With 4 bases clipped from V and 8 bases from J, the junction kept 10 bases outside the gene matches. The CDR3 runs 15 residues. The CDR3 reads CASSSFDRGAYEQFF. The CDR3 DNA sequence: TGTGCCAGCAGTTCCTTCGACAGGGGAGCATATGAGCAGTTCTTC.

The chain joins TRBV10-3 to TRBJ1-1; a possible D gene is TRBD1 (5 bases). Looked up from germline, CDR1 is ENHRY and CDR2 is SYGVKD. Deletions cut 5 bases from V and 1 base from J, with 11 bases between. The CDR3 has 14 residues. The CDR3 region is CAISPGRTNTEAFF. The CDR3 DNA follows: TGTGCCATCAGTCCGGGACGGACGAACACTGAAGCTTTCTTT.

This clonotype was picked up a small number of times. The chain has TRBV4-1 and TRBJ2-1; D is ambiguous. The germline V gene has CDR1 MGHRA and CDR2 YSYEKL. Trimming removed 1 base at V and 4 bases at J, with 8 bases between. The CDR3 is made up of 14 amino acids. The CDR3 DNA reads as TGCGCCAGCAGCCAAGGAGACCGTTACAATGAGCAGTTCTTC. Translating it yields CASSQGDRYNEQFF.